Sequencing of this TCR beta chain was carried out in a study of shared clonotypes between healthy human individuals. Study-wide results and limits: A small donor pool kept down the genetic and exposure-history diversity that was represented.

As concerns this clone: What it binds is not known. At the DNA level, this CDR3 is encoded by other sequences in the same sample as well.

Germline assignment: CDR1 SGHRS and CDR2 YFSETQ. The trim removed 4 bases at V and 0 bases at J, leaving 3 bases unmatched. This CDR3 is 15 amino acids long. Replicate PCRs run on unsorted PBMC used roughly 0.3 ug DNA, which was approximately 30,000 T cell genomes. Sequencing used immunoSEQ multiplex PCR; TCRdb keeps in-frame clones, though not all of them. The table shows about 490,000 clones, with 70% to 80% occurring only once. The rearrangement joins TRBV5-1 to TRBJ2-2, with TRBD1 matching over 7 bases. Sequenced: PBMCs. The receptor was isolated from a woman between 35 and 50 years old in good health. Some clones in this sample may be carry-over from other donors' samples. The CDR3 DNA sequence: TGCGCCAGCAGCCTCGGGACAGCGAACACCGGGGAGCTGTTTTTT. Amino acids: CASSLGTANTGELFF. Combining the CDR3 with reference TRBV5-1 and TRBJ2-2 gives the whole variable domain KAGVTQTPRYLIKTRGQQVTLSCSPISGHRSVSWYQQTPGQGLQFLFEYFSETQRNKGNFPGRFSGRQFSNSRSEMNVSTLELGDSALYLCASSLGTANTGELFFGEGSRLTVL.